Following are 20 T cell receptor beta chains from one sample sequenced in a study of CD8 T cells in Susac syndrome. The authors reverse transcribed roughly 0.5 to 1 ug RNA with random hexamers. Via MiXCR, TCRdb re-called the immunoSEQ multiplex PCR reads, giving one row per CDR3 protein. The top ten clones hold about 0.45% of a sample with about 85,000 distinct CDR3 sequences, more than 85% of them seen once. Sequenced: CD8+ T cells from PBMCs. These receptor sequences come from a human donor with Susac syndrome.

Only one count was recorded for this clonotype. This chain links TRBV5-6 with TRBJ1-4; D is uncertain. The CDR3 consists of 12 residues. Deletions cut 4 bases from V and 8 bases from J, with 9 bases between. CDR1 is SGHDT, CDR2 YYEEEE, per germline. CDR3 protein: CASSLGSEKLFF. In nucleotides, the CDR3 is TGTGCCAGCAGCCTAGGAAGCGAAAAACTGTTTTTT.

CDR3 DNA sequence: TGTGCCAGCAGCTTAGCCCTCGACGTTTCCTACAATGAGCAGTTCTTC. Translated, it gives CASSLALDVSYNEQFF. This chain connects TRBV7-8 to TRBJ2-1; the D is unclear. Trimming removed 0 bases from V and 1 base from J, with 10 bases in between. The CDR3 extends over 16 amino acids. CDR1 SGHVS and CDR2 FQNEAQ come from the germline V gene.

The chain uses TRBV15 and TRBJ2-1; D gene unclear. Germline V CDR1 and CDR2: LNHNV, YYDKDF (reference sequence). This CDR3 comprises 11 residues. V was pared by 6 bases and J by 4 bases, with 4 bases between. Here the CDR3 DNA reads TGTGCCACCAGGTTGTACAATGAGCAGTTCTTC. This gives the protein CATRLYNEQFF.

This clonotype was recorded once. V usage is TRBV9 and J usage is TRBJ1-2; TRBD1 matches 9 bases. Per germline, CDR1 SGDLS and CDR2 YYNGEE. The CDR3 is 15 amino acids. The V gene end was trimmed by 4 bases and the J gene end by 2 bases; junction bases not matched to a gene: 6. This chain's CDR3 is CASSPRTGANYGYTF. The DNA for the CDR3 is TGTGCCAGCAGCCCGCGGACAGGGGCGAACTATGGCTACACCTTC.

The chain employs TRBV7-3 and TRBJ2-3; D possibly uses TRBD1 or TRBD2 (6 bases each). The germline CDR1 and CDR2 sequences are SGHTA and FQGTGA. V was trimmed by 5 bases and J by 1 base, leaving 16 bases between them. The CDR3 extends over 16 amino acids. The CDR3 here is CASSPGGGEGTDTQYF. CDR3 DNA: TGTGCCAGCAGCCCCGGGGGCGGAGAAGGCACAGATACGCAGTATTTT.

The chain links TRBV7-3 to TRBJ2-1; no clear D. CDR1 and CDR2 (germline): SGHTA, FQGTGA. There are 13 residues in the CDR3. V shed 3 bases and J shed 3 bases, with 6 bases lying between them. The DNA for the CDR3 is TGTGCCAGCAGCTTGGGGAACTACAATGAGCAGTTCTTC. Translation: CASSLGNYNEQFF.

J is TRBJ1-2 and V is TRBV9; maybe TRBD1 (6 bases). The CDR3 is made up of 14 amino acids. Trimming shortened V by 4 bases and J by 3 bases, and 13 bases separated the two germline ends. Germline-derived CDR1 and CDR2 are SGDLS and YYNGEE. The CDR3 protein is CASSPQGKDYGYTF. Here the CDR3 DNA reads TGTGCCAGCAGCCCACAGGGAAAGGACTATGGCTACACCTTC. Filled out from reference TRBV9 and TRBJ1-2, the complete variable domain reads DSGVTQTPKHLITATGQRVTLRCSPRSGDLSVYWYQQSLDQGLQFLIQYYNGEERAKGNILERFSAQQFPDLHSELNLSSLELGDSALYFCASSPQGKDYGYTFGSGTRLTVV.

The J gene is TRBJ1-2, the V gene TRBV5-6; D is unresolved. Trimming pared 1 base from V and 2 bases from J, leaving 9 bases between. Germline values: CDR1 SGHDT, CDR2 YYEEEE. The CDR3 is made up of 14 amino acids. In nucleotides, the CDR3 is TGTGCCAGCAGCTTGTCCACCCTAAACTATGGCTACACCTTC. It translates to CASSLSTLNYGYTF.

This chain joins TRBV29-1 and TRBJ2-2; D is unclear. Germline V gives CDR1 SQVTM, CDR2 ANQGSEA. V lost 7 bases and J lost 3, with 6 bases in between. The CDR3 contains 11 residues. The CDR3 DNA reads TGCAGCGCAGTGGACACCGGGGAGCTGTTTTTT. Translating it yields CSAVDTGELFF.

In DNA, the CDR3 is TGTGCCACCAGCGGCTTCTTGGACAGGGGGGGATTTGAGCAGTTCTTC. This translates into CATSGFLDRGGFEQFF. This chain links TRBV15 with TRBJ2-1; TRBD1 matches 10 bases. CDR3 length: 16 amino acids. The germline gives CDR1 LNHNV, CDR2 YYDKDF (reference sequence). V shed 5 bases and J 9 bases; nucleotides not matched to a gene: 13.

The chain is built from TRBV7-9 and TRBJ2-7; possible D gene TRBD1, 6 bases. The germline gives CDR1 SEHNR, CDR2 FQNEAQ (reference sequence). The CDR3 has 14 residues. V dropped 4 bases and J dropped 6 bases, with 16 bases sitting between them. CDR3 coding DNA: TGTGCCAGCAGCTCACCAGGGGCCGCGGGCGAGCAGTACTTC. Amino acid sequence: CASSSPGAAGEQYF.

The V and J genes are TRBV7-9 and TRBJ2-5; the D gene is possibly TRBD1 (6 bases). Germline CDR1 is SEHNR and CDR2 is FQNEAQ (reference sequence). V dropped 5 bases and J dropped 2 bases, with 12 bases sitting between them. The CDR3 covers 14 residues. CDR3 sequence: CASSTSGVQETQYF. CDR3 sequence (DNA): TGTGCCAGCAGCACCTCAGGGGTGCAAGAGACCCAGTACTTC. Drawing the rest from reference TRBV7-9 and TRBJ2-5, the complete variable domain is DTGVSQNPRHKITKRGQNVTFRCDPISEHNRLYWYRQTLGQGPEFLTYFQNEAQLEKSRLLSDRFSAERPKGSFSTLEIQRTEQGDSAMYLCASSTSGVQETQYFGPGTRLLVL.

The J gene is TRBJ2-7, the V gene TRBV4-1; either TRBD1 or TRBD2 may fit D (5 bases each). This CDR3 comprises 16 residues. CDR1 and CDR2 (germline): MGHRA, YSYEKL. Trimming stripped 4 bases from V and 3 bases from J, with 19 bases between. CDR3 nucleotides: TGCGCCAGCAGCCTTATCTCTCCGGGACCTAACTACGAGCAGTACTTC. Amino acid sequence: CASSLISPGPNYEQYF.

The count of this clonotype is one. The V gene is TRBV7-2, the J gene TRBJ2-1, with D perhaps matching TRBD2 (6 bases). The ends were cut back, 6 bases at V and 0 bases at J, with 12 bases in the middle. The CDR3 is 15 residues long. The germline CDR1 and CDR2 sequences are SGHTA and FQGNSA. CDR3 loop: CASSSSTSSYNEQFF. The CDR3 DNA reads TGTGCCAGCAGTTCGTCGACTAGCTCCTACAATGAGCAGTTCTTC.

The rearrangement joins TRBV5-1 to TRBJ2-7, with a weak D call TRBD1 (6 bases). Trimming removed 3 bases from V and 3 bases from J, with 10 bases in between. The CDR3 totals 13 residues. Germline CDR1 SGHRS, CDR2 YFSETQ. Written as DNA, the CDR3 is TGCGCCAGCAGCTGGGACATTGGCTACGAGCAGTACTTC. It yields the protein CASSWDIGYEQYF.

The chain couples TRBV6-5 to TRBJ2-2, with TRBD1 matching over 10 bases. CDR3 length: 15 residues. The germline V gene encodes CDR1 MNHEY and CDR2 SVGAGI. V gave up 4 bases and J gave up 4 bases; unmatched junction bases: 3. Here the CDR3 DNA reads TGTGCCAGCAGTTCGACAGGGGGCCTCACCGGGGAGCTGTTTTTT. As protein: CASSSTGGLTGELFF.

V usage is TRBV5-6 and J usage is TRBJ1-1; D is unclear. Between the trimmed V and J ends, which lost 0 bases and 1 base, there was a span of 10 bases. CDR1 and CDR2 from the germline V gene are SGHDT and YYEEEE. The CDR3 runs to 15 residues. CDR3 bases: TGTGCCAGCAGCTTGGTTTCGGTTGGGAACACTGAAGCTTTCTTT. This codes for CASSLVSVGNTEAFF. The variable domain in full, completed from reference TRBV5-6 and TRBJ1-1, reads DAGVTQSPTHLIKTRGQQVTLRCSPKSGHDTVSWYQQALGQGPQFIFQYYEEEERQRGNFPDRFSGHQFPNYSSELNVNALLLGDSALYLCASSLVSVGNTEAFFGQGTRLTVV.

The rearrangement links TRBV20-1 to TRBJ2-7; 10 bases align to TRBD1. The CDR3 has 15 residues. V lost 0 bases and J lost 2; bases outside the gene matches: 4. Per the germline V gene, CDR1 is DFQATT and CDR2 is SNEGSKA (reference sequence). CDR3 residues: CSARDWTGGTYEQYF. CDR3 sequence (DNA): TGCAGTGCTAGAGACTGGACAGGGGGAACCTACGAGCAGTACTTC.

V gene TRBV5-6 combines with J gene TRBJ2-6; D is undetermined. V lost 0 bases and J lost 4, with 11 bases in between. CDR1 and CDR2 (germline): SGHDT, YYEEEE. The CDR3 sequence is 16 residues long. This CDR3 is CASSLATGAGANVLTF. The CDR3 nucleotides are TGTGCCAGCAGCTTGGCAACCGGAGCCGGGGCCAACGTCCTGACTTTC.

V gene TRBV7-8 combines with J gene TRBJ2-7; possibly TRBD1 for D (5 bases). Germline V gene lookup returns CDR1 SGHVS and CDR2 FQNEAQ. The V end was cut by 5 bases, the J end by 2 bases, with 13 bases between. The CDR3 runs to 14 residues. As DNA, the CDR3 is TGTGCCAGCAGCGCCTGGACAAGTACCTACGAGCAGTACTTC. The encoded protein is CASSAWTSTYEQYF.